This passage covers 8 T cell receptor beta chains from one sample sequenced in a study of somatic mutations in cytotoxic T cells in rheumatoid arthritis. Profiled with immunoSEQ multiplex PCR; TCRdb holds only in-frame clones, not every one. The table has approximately 30,000 clones, about 81% seen once. Sequencing was done on a sample of CD8+ T cells sorted from blood. The receptors derive from a man aged 50-60 years in good health.

The V call is TRBV9, the J call TRBJ1-2, with a tentative D call TRBD1 (5 bases). The V gene lost 0 bases and the J gene lost 4 bases, with 10 bases spanning the gap. The germline V gene has CDR1 SGDLS and CDR2 YYNGEE. This CDR3 has 14 residues. CDR3 region: CASSVDGGSYGYTF. The CDR3 bases are TGTGCCAGCAGCGTAGACGGGGGAAGCTATGGCTACACCTTC.

The chain is built from TRBV27 and TRBJ2-1; 7 positions agree with TRBD1. The trim removed 0 bases at V and 3 bases at J, leaving 2 bases unmatched. Germline loops: CDR1 MNHEY, CDR2 SMNVEV (reference sequence). The CDR3 consists of 15 residues. The CDR3 is CASSLSGQIYNEQFF. The DNA of the CDR3 is TGTGCCAGCAGTTTATCGGGACAGATCTACAATGAGCAGTTCTTC.

V usage is TRBV4-1 and J usage is TRBJ2-1; a possible D gene is TRBD2 (5 bases). V was clipped by 2 bases and J by 5 bases, with 22 bases between them. Germline V gives CDR1 MGHRA, CDR2 YSYEKL. This CDR3 is built from 18 residues. CDR3 region: CASSQKAGERPVDNEQFF. The DNA for the CDR3 is TGCGCCAGCAGCCAAAAGGCCGGGGAGCGGCCAGTCGACAATGAGCAGTTCTTC.

The rearrangement joins TRBV1 to TRBJ2-5; TRBD1, as called in the table, went unchecked against the DNA. TRBV1 is a pseudogene segment. The CDR3 spans 13 residues. The CDR3 here is CTSSPEGEETQYF. The CDR3 DNA is TGCACCAGCAGTCCCGAGGGGGAAGAGACCCAGTACTTC.

The chain joins TRBV19 to TRBJ2-7; D is perhaps TRBD1 (5 bases). The length of the CDR3 is 15 residues. CDR1 is LNHDA and CDR2 is SQIVND in the germline V gene (reference sequence). V lost 1 base and J 5 bases, leaving 15 bases between the germline ends. CDR3: CASSIVGAPGNEQYF. The CDR3 DNA is TGTGCCAGTAGTATAGTAGGGGCCCCCGGCAACGAGCAGTACTTC.

This clone was counted between two and nine times. The CDR3 spells CASSLVGVPSYEQYF. CDR3 coding DNA: TGTGCCAGCAGCTTGGTAGGGGTGCCCTCCTACGAGCAGTACTTC. This sequence joins TRBV5-5 and TRBJ2-7; possible D gene TRBD1, 5 bases. Trimming pared 0 bases from V and 0 bases from J, leaving 10 bases between. Germline values: CDR1 SGHKS, CDR2 YYEKEE (reference sequence). The CDR3 is 15 residues long.

The chain links TRBV7-9 to TRBJ2-7, with 9 bases lining up with TRBD1. V lost 5 bases and J lost 0; bases outside the gene matches: 5. CDR1 is SEHNR, CDR2 FQNEAQ, per germline (reference sequence). CDR3 length: 15 residues. CDR3 sequence (DNA): TGTGCCAGCAGCATTGACAGGGGGTACTCCTACGAGCAGTACTTC. Its protein product is CASSIDRGYSYEQYF.

The chain combines TRBV11-2 with TRBJ2-1; 10 nucleotides align to TRBD2. V lost 7 bases, J lost 6 bases, and 9 bases stayed unmatched. Germline loops: CDR1 SGHAT, CDR2 FQNNGV. CDR3 length equals 15 residues. The chain's CDR3 is CASNHGASGGNEQFF. DNA of the CDR3: TGTGCCAGCAACCATGGCGCTAGCGGGGGCAATGAGCAGTTCTTC.